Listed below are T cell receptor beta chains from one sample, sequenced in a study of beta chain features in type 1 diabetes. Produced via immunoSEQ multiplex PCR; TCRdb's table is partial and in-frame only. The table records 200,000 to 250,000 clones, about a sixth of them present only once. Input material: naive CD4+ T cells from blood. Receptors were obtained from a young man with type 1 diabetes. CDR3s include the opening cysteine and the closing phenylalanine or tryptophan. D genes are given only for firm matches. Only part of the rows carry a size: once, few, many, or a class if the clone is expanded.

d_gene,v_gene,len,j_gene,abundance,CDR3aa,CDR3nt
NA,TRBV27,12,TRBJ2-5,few,CASRQREETQYF,TGTGCCAGCAGACAAAGAGAAGAGACCCAGTACTTC
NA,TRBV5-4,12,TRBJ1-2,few,CASSSDSYGYTF,TGTGCCAGCAGCTCGGACAGCTATGGCTACACCTTC
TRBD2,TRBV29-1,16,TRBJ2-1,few,CSAARLAGPAYNEQFF,TGCAGCGCCGCCCGACTAGCGGGGCCAGCCTACAATGAGCAGTTCTTC
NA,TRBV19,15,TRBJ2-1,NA,CASKATDRSYNEQFF,TGTGCCAGTAAAGCGACAGACCGCTCCTACAATGAGCAGTTCTTC
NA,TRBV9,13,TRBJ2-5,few,CASSVGGSETQYF,TGTGCCAGCAGCGTAGGAGGGAGTGAGACCCAGTACTTC
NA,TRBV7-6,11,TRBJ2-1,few,CASSAYNEQFF,TGTGCCAGCTCCGCCTACAATGAGCAGTTCTTC
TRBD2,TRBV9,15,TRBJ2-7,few,CASSARLAGGPEQYF,TGTGCCAGCAGCGCCCGACTAGCGGGAGGTCCCGAGCAGTACTTC
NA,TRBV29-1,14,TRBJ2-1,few,CSVPLRDSPSEQFF,TGCAGCGTTCCCCTTAGGGACTCACCCTCTGAGCAGTTCTTC
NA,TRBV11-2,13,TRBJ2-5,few,CASSPGDLETQYF,TGTGCCAGCAGCCCCGGGGACTTGGAGACCCAGTACTTC
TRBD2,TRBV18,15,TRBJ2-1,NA,CASSATSGSSNEQFF,TGTGCCAGCTCAGCTACTAGCGGTTCGAGCAATGAGCAGTTCTTC
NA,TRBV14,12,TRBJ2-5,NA,CASSPDRIGRYF,TGTGCCAGCAGCCCGGATCGGATCGGTCGGTACTTC
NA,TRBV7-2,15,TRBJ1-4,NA,CASRSTFATNEKLFF,TGTGCCAGCAGGAGTACGTTTGCAACTAATGAAAAACTGTTTTTT
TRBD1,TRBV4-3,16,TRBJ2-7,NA,CASSQGYTGGPYEQYF,TGCGCCAGCAGCCAAGGATACACAGGGGGTCCCTACGAGCAGTACTTC
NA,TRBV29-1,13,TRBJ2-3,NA,CSGAARNTDTQYF,TGCAGCGGTGCCGCACGGAACACAGATACGCAGTATTTT
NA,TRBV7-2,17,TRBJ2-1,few,CASSLWTGTYSYNEQFF,TGTGCCAGCAGCTTATGGACGGGGACTTACTCCTACAATGAGCAGTTCTTC
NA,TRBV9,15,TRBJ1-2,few,CASSVGRKGRYGYTF,TGTGCCAGCAGCGTAGGCCGAAAGGGTCGCTATGGCTACACCTTC
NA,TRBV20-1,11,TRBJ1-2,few,CSARGSGGYTF,TGCAGTGCTAGGGGGTCTGGAGGCTACACCTTC
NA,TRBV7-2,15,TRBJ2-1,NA,CASSSAVGSYNEQFF,TGTGCCAGCAGCTCAGCCGTGGGGAGCTACAATGAGCAGTTCTTC
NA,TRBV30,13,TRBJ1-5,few,CAWSRQDDQPQHF,TGTGCCTGGAGTAGACAGGATGATCAGCCCCAGCATTTT
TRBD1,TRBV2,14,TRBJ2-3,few,CASSAQGATDTQYF,TGTGCCAGCAGTGCCCAGGGGGCCACAGATACGCAGTATTTT
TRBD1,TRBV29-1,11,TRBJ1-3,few,CSVYRGSTIYF,TGCAGCGTCTACAGGGGTAGCACCATATATTTT
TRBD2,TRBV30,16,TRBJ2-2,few,CAWSVRSGSYTGELFF,TGTGCCTGGAGTGTAAGAAGCGGGAGTTACACCGGGGAGCTGTTTTTT
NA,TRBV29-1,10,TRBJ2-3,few,CSAGADTQYF,TGCAGCGCTGGGGCCGATACGCAGTATTTT
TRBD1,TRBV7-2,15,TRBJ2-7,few,CASSPLGTGGNEQYF,TGTGCCAGCAGCCCCCTCGGGACAGGGGGCAACGAGCAGTACTTC
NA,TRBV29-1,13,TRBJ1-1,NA,CSVCSMMNTEAFF,TGCAGCGTTTGTAGCATGATGAACACTGAAGCTTTCTTT
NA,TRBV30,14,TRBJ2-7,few,CAWSVQPGRYEQYF,TGTGCCTGGAGTGTACAGCCAGGGCGCTACGAGCAGTACTTC
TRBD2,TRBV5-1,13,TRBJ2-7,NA,CASSGSGSYEQYF,TGCGCCAGCAGCGGGAGCGGGAGCTACGAGCAGTACTTC
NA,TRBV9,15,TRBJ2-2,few,CASSSDREGTGELFF,TGTGCCAGCAGCAGCGACAGGGAGGGCACCGGGGAGCTGTTTTTT
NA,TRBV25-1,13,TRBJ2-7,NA,CASRDPSSYEQYF,TGTGCCAGCAGGGACCCTAGCTCCTACGAGCAGTACTTC
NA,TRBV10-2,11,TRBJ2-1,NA,CASNLNNEQFF,TGCGCCAGCAATTTGAACAATGAGCAGTTCTTC
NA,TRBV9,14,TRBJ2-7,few,CASSVGTLSYEQYF,TGTGCCAGCAGCGTCGGCACCCTCTCCTACGAGCAGTACTTC
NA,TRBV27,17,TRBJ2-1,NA,CASSLSILVAPYNEQFF,TGTGCCAGCAGTTTATCTATCCTCGTGGCTCCTTACAATGAGCAGTTCTTC
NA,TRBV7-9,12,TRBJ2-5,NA,CASSLETKTQYF,TGTGCCAGCAGCTTAGAAACGAAGACCCAGTACTTC
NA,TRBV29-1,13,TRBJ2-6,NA,CSVEGAGANVLTF,TGCAGCGTTGAGGGGGCGGGGGCCAACGTCCTGACTTTC
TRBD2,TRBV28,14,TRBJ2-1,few,CASSPSGSYNEQFF,TGTGCCAGCAGTCCTAGCGGGAGTTACAATGAGCAGTTCTTC